What follows is one TCR beta chain and its context. Its antigen is still unknown. Base qualities are not at hand, and no much larger clone is one base apart. Collaborating institutions collected whole blood in K2EDTA tubes following their own protocols. Collaborator samples were shipped for TCRbeta analysis as frozen whole blood, isolated PBMCs, or DNA extracted from either sample type. The immunoSEQ Assay, a bias-controlled multiplex PCR, was used to amplify TCRbeta CDR3 regions from genomic DNA. As for the authors' bioinformatics: The number of nucleated cells in each sample was estimated by amplification of reference gene primers within the assay. Sequence reads were collapsed and filtered to measure the absolute abundance of every unique TCRbeta CDR3 rearrangement. For each sample, productive Simpson clonality was calculated as the square root of Simpson's diversity index over productive rearrangements. Not all clones reach the TCRdb copy of this immuneACCESS table, which keeps in-frame sequences only. Checked studies attribute under half of the gap to unresolved V genes and leave the rest unexplained. V, J and clone size reflect that table, while D and trimming were determined from the DNA. Within this sample are about 110,000 clones, with about two thirds of them counted one time only. The biggest ten clones account for roughly 0.86% of the sample.

For CDR1 and CDR2, the germline V gene lists MGHRA and YSYEKL. V loses 5 bases of germline sequence and J loses 0 bases, and the interval between the two ends is 16 bases. The CDR3 has 16 amino acids, counting the end cysteine and phenylalanine. Here the CDR3 DNA is all that survives: 48 bases in frame from base 1. The data originate from a study of blood T cell repertoires in COVID-19 (dated by TCRdb to 2018 to 2020). At the level of the whole study: Samples from collaborators originated in the United States, Italy and Spain and spanned both the acute and convalescent phases of COVID-19. The prospective study material was composed of cDNA or gDNA derived from T cells, B-cell-depleted T cells, or PBMCs. Subjects who had been exposed to COVID-19, were actively infected with it, or had recovered from it provided the deeply sampled blood TCRbeta repertoires that made up the dataset. The repertoires were made available in a free public database intended to serve as a resource for research on the immune response to SARS-CoV-2. The samples were drawn from two sources: the first 160 participants of the ongoing ImmuneRACE study, and 1,254 subjects contributed by 6 global collaborators. The sample metadata nearly always contained a de-identified subject ID, COVID-19 status, age in years and sex. Where available, HLA class I and class II types were taken from metadata supplied by the sample provider and were not determined by assay-based typing. Broader findings and caveats from the paper: How much clinical and demographic metadata was included differed by source and by participant, and the metadata was provided uncurated.

The clonotype was recovered from a human donor with acute or convalescent COVID-19. The donor label of this sample is uncertain. The sequence joins TRBV4-1 to TRBJ1-1, and the D gene may be TRBD1, 6 bases matching. Sequencing was carried out using peripheral blood. The CDR3 region reads CASSLRGNQLNTEAFF. At the DNA level, the sequence is TGCGCCAGCAGCTTAAGGGGGAACCAACTGAACACTGAAGCTTTCTTT.